This TCR beta chain was found in a study of CD8+ T cells in alopecia areata. Study summary: In an open-label trial, patients got 5 to 10 mg tofacitinib twice daily. Study-wide findings and caveats: Many expanded lesional clones persisted in scalp and blood during tofacitinib treatment.

Treatment: oral pan-JAK inhibitor, 5-10 mg twice daily. Obtained from alopecia areata patients were lesional scalp punch biopsies along with peripheral blood. Sorted populations comprised CD4+ and CD8+ T cells obtained from PBMCs. Extraction of RNA preceded its reverse transcription into cDNA, which served as the sequencing template. The table came from immunoSEQ multiplex PCR; TCRdb's copy has only in-frame clones and leaves some out. The table lists 150,000 to 200,000 clones, around 60% of them singletons. The CDR3 sequence is 14 residues long. Trimming removed 3 bases at V and 3 bases at J, with 12 bases between. Germline V gene data show CDR1 as SGHRS and CDR2 as YFSETQ. With respect to this clone: As yet, its antigen is unknown.

The clonotype comes from a human donor with alopecia areata. V usage is TRBV5-1 and J usage is TRBJ2-5, with TRBD2 as a possible D gene (5 bases). The material sequenced was CD4+ T cells sorted from blood, taken at week 4, from a patient treated with tofacitinib. CDR3 in amino acids: CASSSLDWKETQYF. The CDR3 bases are TGCGCCAGCAGCTCCCTGGACTGGAAAGAGACCCAGTACTTC.